This TCR beta chain was captured in a study of cytomegalovirus exposure and HLA in healthy donors. Overall study: Among roughly 180 million T cells, an earlier analysis found approximately 110 million unique TCR beta sequences.

This clone showed up just a few times. Use of 60 Vbeta and 13 Jbeta primers characterized the PCR. Data came from immunoSEQ multiplex PCR; TCRdb stores just in-frame clones and leaves some out. The table shows under 100,000 clones, with about 80% occurring only once. There are 13 residues in the CDR3. Germline lookup yields CDR1 SNHLY and CDR2 FYNNEI. The germline V and J ends were trimmed by 6 bases and 1 base, with 9 bases remaining between them. The source of this sequence is a man aged 25-45 years in good health and CMV-seronegative. Sequencing input: PBMCs. This chain connects TRBV2 to TRBJ1-1, with D unclear. CDR3 nucleotides: TGTGCCAGCAGCCTCGGTGAGAACACTGAAGCTTTCTTT. Amino acids: CASSLGENTEAFF.